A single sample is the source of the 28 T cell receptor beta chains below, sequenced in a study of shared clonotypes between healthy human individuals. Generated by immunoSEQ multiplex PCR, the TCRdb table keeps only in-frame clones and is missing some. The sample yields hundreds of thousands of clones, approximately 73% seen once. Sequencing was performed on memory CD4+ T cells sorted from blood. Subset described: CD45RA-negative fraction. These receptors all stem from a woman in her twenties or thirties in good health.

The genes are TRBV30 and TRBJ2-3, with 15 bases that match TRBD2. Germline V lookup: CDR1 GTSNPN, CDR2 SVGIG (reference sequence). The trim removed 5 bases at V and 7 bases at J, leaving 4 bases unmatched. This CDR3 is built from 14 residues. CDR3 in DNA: TGTGCCTGGGCGGGGACTAGCGGGAGGAATACGCAGTATTTT. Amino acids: CAWAGTSGRNTQYF.

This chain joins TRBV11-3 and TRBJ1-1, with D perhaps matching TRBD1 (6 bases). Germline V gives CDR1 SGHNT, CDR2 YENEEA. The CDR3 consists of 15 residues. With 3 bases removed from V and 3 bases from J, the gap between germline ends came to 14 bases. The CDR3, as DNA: TGTGCCAGCAGCTTGGGAGGGGGTCTGGACACTGAAGCTTTCTTT. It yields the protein CASSLGGGLDTEAFF. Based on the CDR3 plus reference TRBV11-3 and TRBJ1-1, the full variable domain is EAGVVQSPRYKIIEKKQPVAFWCNPISGHNTLYWYLQNLGQGPELLIRYENEEAVDDSQLPKDRFSAERLKGVDSTLKIQPAELGDSAVYLCASSLGGGLDTEAFFGQGTRLTVV.

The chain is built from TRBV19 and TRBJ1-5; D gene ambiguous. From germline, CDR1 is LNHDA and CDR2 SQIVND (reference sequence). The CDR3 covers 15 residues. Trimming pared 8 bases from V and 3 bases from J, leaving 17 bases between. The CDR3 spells CASGPRQAYNQPQHF. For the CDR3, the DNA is TGTGCCAGTGGCCCCCGGCAGGCCTACAATCAGCCCCAGCATTTT.

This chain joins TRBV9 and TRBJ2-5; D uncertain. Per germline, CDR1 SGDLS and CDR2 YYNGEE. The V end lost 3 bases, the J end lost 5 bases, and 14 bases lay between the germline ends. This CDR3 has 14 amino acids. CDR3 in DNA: TGTGCCAGCAGCGACGGCTCCTGGTGGGAGACCCAGTACTTC. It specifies CASSDGSWWETQYF.

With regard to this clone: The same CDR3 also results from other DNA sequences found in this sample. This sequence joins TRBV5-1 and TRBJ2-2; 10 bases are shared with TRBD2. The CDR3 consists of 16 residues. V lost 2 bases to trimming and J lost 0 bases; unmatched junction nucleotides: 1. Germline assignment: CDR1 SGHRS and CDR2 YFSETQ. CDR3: CASSFTSGANTGELFF. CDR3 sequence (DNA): TGCGCCAGCAGCTTCACTAGCGGGGCGAACACCGGGGAGCTGTTTTTT.

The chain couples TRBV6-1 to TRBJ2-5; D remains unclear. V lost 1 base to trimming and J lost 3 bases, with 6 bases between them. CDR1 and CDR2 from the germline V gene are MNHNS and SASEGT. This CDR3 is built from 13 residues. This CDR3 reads CASSEGTEETQYF. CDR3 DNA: TGTGCCAGCAGTGAAGGCACAGAAGAGACCCAGTACTTC.

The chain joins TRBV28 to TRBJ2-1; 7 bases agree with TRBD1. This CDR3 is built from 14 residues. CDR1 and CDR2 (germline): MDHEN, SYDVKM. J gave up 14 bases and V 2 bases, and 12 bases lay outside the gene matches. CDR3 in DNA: TGTGCCAGCAGTTTAAGACCTCCGACAGGGAGAAAGTTCTTC. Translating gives CASSLRPPTGRKFF.

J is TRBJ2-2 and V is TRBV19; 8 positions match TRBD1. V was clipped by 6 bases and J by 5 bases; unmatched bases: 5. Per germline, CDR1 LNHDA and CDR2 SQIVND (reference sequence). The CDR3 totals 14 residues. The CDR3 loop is CASSRDRTTGELFF. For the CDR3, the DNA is TGTGCCAGTAGCAGGGACAGGACGACCGGGGAGCTGTTTTTT.

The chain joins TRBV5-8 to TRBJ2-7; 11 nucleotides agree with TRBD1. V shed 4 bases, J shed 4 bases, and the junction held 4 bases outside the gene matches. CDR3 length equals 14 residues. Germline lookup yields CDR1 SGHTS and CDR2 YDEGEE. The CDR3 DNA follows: TGTGCCAGCAGCCGGACAGGGGGCGGGTACGAGCAGTACTTC. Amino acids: CASSRTGGGYEQYF.

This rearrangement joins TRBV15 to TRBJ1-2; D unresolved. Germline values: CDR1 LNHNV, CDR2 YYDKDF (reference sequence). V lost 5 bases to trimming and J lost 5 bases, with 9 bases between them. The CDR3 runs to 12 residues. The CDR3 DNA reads TGTGCCACCAGCCACCCCGGATATGGCTACACCTTC. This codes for CATSHPGYGYTF.

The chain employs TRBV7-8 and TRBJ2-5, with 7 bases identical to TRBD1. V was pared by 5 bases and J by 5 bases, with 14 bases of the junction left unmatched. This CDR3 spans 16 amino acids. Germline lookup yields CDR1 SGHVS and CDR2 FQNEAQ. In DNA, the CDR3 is TGTGCCAGCAGCCCCAACTTATCGACAGGGCGGGAGACCCAGTACTTC. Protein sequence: CASSPNLSTGRETQYF.

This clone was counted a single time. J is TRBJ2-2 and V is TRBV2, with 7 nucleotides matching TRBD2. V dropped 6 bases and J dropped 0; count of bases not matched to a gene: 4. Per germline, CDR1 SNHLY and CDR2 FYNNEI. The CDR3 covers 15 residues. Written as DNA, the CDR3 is TGTGCCAGCAGGAGCGGGACCGCGAACACCGGGGAGCTGTTTTTT. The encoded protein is CASRSGTANTGELFF.

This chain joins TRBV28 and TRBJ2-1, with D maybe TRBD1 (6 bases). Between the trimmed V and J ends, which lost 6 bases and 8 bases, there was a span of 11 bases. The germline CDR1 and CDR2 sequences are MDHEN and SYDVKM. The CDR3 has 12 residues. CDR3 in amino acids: CASRKNRDEQFF. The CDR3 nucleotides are TGTGCCAGCAGAAAGAACAGGGATGAGCAGTTCTTC.

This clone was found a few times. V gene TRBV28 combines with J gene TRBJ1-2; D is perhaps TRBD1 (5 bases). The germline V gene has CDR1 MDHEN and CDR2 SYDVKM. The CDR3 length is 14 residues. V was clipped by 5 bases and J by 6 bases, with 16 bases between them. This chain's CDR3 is CASSPPFRGDGYTF. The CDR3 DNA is TGTGCCAGCAGTCCCCCCTTTAGAGGGGATGGCTACACCTTC.

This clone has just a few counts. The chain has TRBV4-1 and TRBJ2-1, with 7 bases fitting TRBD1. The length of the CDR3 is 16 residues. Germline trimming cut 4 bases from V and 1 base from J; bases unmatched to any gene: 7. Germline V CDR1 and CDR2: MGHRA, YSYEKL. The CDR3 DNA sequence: TGCGCCAGCAGCCCTCGGGACAGTGCTTCCTACAATGAGCAGTTCTTC. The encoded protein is CASSPRDSASYNEQFF.

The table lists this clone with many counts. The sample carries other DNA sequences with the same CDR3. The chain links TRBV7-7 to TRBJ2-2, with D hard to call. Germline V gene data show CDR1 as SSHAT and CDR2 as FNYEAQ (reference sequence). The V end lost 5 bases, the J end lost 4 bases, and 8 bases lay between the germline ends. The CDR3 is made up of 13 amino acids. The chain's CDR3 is CASSPRRTGELFF. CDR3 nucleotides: TGTGCCAGCAGCCCCAGGCGCACCGGGGAGCTGTTTTTT.

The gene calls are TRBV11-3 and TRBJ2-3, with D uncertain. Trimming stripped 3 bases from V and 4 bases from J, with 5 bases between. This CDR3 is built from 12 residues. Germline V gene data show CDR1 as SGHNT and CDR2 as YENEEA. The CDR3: CASSFRPDTQYF. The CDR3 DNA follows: TGTGCCAGCAGCTTCCGCCCAGATACGCAGTATTTT.

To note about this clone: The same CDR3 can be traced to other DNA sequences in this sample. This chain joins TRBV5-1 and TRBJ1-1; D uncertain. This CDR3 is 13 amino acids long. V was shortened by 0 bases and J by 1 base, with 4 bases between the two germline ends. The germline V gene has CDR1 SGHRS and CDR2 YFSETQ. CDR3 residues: CASSLGPNTEAFF. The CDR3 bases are TGCGCCAGCAGCTTGGGGCCGAACACTGAAGCTTTCTTT.

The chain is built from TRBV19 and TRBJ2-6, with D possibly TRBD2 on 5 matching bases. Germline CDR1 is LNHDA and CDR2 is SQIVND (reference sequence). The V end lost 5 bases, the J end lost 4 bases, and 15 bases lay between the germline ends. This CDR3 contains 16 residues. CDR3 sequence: CASSWKPTGGANVLTF. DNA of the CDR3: TGTGCCAGTAGTTGGAAACCCACGGGGGGGGCCAACGTCCTGACTTTC.

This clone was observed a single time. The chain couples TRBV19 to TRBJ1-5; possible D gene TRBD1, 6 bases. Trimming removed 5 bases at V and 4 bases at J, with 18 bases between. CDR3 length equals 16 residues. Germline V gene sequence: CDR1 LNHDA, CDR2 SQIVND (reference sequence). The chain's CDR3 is CASSPRRGASNQPQHF. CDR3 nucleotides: TGTGCCAGTAGTCCAAGACGGGGGGCTTCTAATCAGCCCCAGCATTTT.

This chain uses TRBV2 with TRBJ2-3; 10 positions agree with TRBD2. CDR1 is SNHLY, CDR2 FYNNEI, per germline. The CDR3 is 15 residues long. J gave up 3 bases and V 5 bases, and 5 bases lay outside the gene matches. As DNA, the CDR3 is TGTGCCAGCAGTCCGACTAGCGGGTGGACAGATACGCAGTATTTT. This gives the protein CASSPTSGWTDTQYF.

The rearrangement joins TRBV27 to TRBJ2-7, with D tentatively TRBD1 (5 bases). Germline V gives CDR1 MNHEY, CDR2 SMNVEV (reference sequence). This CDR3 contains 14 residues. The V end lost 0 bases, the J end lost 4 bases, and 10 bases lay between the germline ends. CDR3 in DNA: TGTGCCAGCAGTTTATCGAACAGGAATTACGAGCAGTACTTC. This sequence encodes CASSLSNRNYEQYF.

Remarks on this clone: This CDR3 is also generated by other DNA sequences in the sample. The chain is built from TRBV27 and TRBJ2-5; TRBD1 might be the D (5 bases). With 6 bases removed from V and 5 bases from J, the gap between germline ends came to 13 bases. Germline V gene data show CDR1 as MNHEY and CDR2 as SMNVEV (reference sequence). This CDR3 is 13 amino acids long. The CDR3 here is CASSSGLEETQYF. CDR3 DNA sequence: TGTGCCAGCAGCTCAGGGTTAGAGGAGACCCAGTACTTC.

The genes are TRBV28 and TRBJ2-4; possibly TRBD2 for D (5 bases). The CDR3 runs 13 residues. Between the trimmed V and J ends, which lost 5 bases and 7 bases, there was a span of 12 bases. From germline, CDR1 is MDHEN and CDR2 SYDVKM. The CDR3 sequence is CASSRTGMNIQYF. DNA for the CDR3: TGTGCCAGCAGTCGGACCGGGATGAACATTCAGTACTTC.

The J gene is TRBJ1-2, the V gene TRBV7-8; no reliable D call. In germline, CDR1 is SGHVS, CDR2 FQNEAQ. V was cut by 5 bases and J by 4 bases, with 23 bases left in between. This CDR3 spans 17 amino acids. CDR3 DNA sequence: TGTGCCAGCAGCCCCAATCTTTTGACAAGTACGACCTATGGCTACACCTTC. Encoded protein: CASSPNLLTSTTYGYTF. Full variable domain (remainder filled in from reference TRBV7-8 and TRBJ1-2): GAGVSQSPRYKVAKRGQDVALRCDPISGHVSLFWYQQALGQGPEFLTYFQNEAQLDKSGLPSDRFFAERPEGSVSTLKIQRTQQEDSAVYLCASSPNLLTSTTYGYTFGSGTRLTVV.

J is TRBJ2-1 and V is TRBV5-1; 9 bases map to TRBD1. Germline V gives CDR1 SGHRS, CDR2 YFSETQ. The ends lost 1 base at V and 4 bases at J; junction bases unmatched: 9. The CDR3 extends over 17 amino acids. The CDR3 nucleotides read TGCGCCAGCAGCTTGACTCTTATCGGGACAGGGTACAATGAGCAGTTCTTC. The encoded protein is CASSLTLIGTGYNEQFF.

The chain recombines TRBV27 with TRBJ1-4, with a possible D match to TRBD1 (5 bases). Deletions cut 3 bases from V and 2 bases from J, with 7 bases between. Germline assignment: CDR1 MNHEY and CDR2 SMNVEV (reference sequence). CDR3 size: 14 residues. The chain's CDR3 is CASSLGPTNEKLFF. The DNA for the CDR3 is TGTGCCAGCAGTTTGGGGCCTACTAATGAAAAACTGTTTTTT.

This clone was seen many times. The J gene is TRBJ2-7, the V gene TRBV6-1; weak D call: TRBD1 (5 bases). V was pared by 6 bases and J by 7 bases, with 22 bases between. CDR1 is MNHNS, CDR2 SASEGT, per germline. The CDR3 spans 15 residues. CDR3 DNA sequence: TGTGCCAGCAGGGGCCTATCAGTGACAGAGAGAGAGCAGTACTTC. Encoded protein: CASRGLSVTEREQYF.